Below are 21 T cell receptor beta chains sequenced from a single sample in a study of regulatory and conventional T cells in RAG deficiency. The repertoire was sequenced with immunoSEQ multiplex PCR; TCRdb's copy has only in-frame clones and lacks some. The sample lists 20,000 or so clones, 93% seen once, with under 0.85% in the top ten. Conventional CD4+ T cells were sorted from blood as CD25-low CD127-high cells. The same sample was also studied in work on regulatory T cells. From that second work: The primer mix had 52 TRBV and 13 TRBJ primers.

The sequenced material came from CD4+ T cells sorted from blood. The receptors stem from a human donor in good health.

The chain joins TRBV28 to TRBJ2-1; weak D call: TRBD2 (6 bases). The CDR3 is 17 residues long. Germline loops: CDR1 MDHEN, CDR2 SYDVKM. Deletions cut 8 bases from V and 0 bases from J, with 20 bases between. CDR3 loop: CASFGTPGLSSYNEQFF. The CDR3 bases are TGTGCCAGCTTTGGGACGCCCGGACTAAGCTCCTACAATGAGCAGTTCTTC.

This chain joins TRBV5-5 and TRBJ1-1; the D is unclear. The CDR3 contains 15 residues. The germline V gene has CDR1 SGHKS and CDR2 YYEKEE (reference sequence). Between the trimmed V and J ends, which lost 0 bases and 5 bases, there was a span of 14 bases. CDR3 residues: CASSLDFGVGTEAFF. In nucleotides, the CDR3 is TGTGCCAGCAGCTTGGATTTTGGGGTTGGGACTGAAGCTTTCTTT.

This chain uses TRBV28 with TRBJ1-5; no clear D gene. Germline V gene lookup returns CDR1 MDHEN and CDR2 SYDVKM. CDR3 length: 13 residues. The V end lost 10 bases, the J end lost 3 bases, and 13 bases lay between the germline ends. The CDR3 is CATHGESNQPQHF. The CDR3 DNA reads as TGTGCCACACACGGGGAGTCCAATCAGCCCCAGCATTTT.

The chain combines TRBV7-2 with TRBJ1-1, with D perhaps matching TRBD1 (5 bases). V shed 4 bases and J shed 3 bases, with 15 bases lying between them. The germline CDR1 and CDR2 sequences are SGHTA and FQGNSA. The CDR3 has 15 amino acids. The CDR3 DNA sequence: TGTGCCAGCAGCTCGACTGGGGGGTCCTACACTGAAGCTTTCTTT. This codes for CASSSTGGSYTEAFF. The variable domain in full, completed from reference TRBV7-2 and TRBJ1-1, reads GAGVSQSPSNKVTEKGKDVELRCDPISGHTALYWYRQSLGQGLEFLIYFQGNSAPDKSGLPSDRFSAERTGGSVSTLTIQRTQQEDSAVYLCASSSTGGSYTEAFFGQGTRLTVV.

In this sample, this clone turned up once. This CDR3 reads CASSSTTYEQYF. The CDR3 DNA follows: TGTGCCAGCAGTTCTACAACCTACGAGCAGTACTTC. J is TRBJ2-7 and V is TRBV28, with D uncertain. CDR3 length: 12 residues. The V gene lost 4 bases and the J gene lost 2 bases, with 6 bases spanning the gap. Germline lookup yields CDR1 MDHEN and CDR2 SYDVKM.

The J gene is TRBJ2-3, the V gene TRBV5-1; perhaps D is TRBD1 or TRBD2 (7 bases each). Germline loops: CDR1 SGHRS, CDR2 YFSETQ. The CDR3 consists of 15 residues. V shed 3 bases and J shed 5 bases, with 16 bases lying between them. The CDR3 region has the DNA TGCGCCAGCAGCTCAGGGGGGGCATTAGGAGATACGCAGTATTTT. It translates to CASSSGGALGDTQYF.

The V call is TRBV19, the J call TRBJ2-2; 8 bases are shared with TRBD2. Germline values: CDR1 LNHDA, CDR2 SQIVND (reference sequence). V lost 8 bases, J lost 1 base, and 9 bases stayed unmatched. The CDR3 has 16 amino acids. The CDR3 protein is CASHQRAGGNTGELFF. The CDR3 DNA reads as TGTGCCAGTCACCAGCGGGCGGGAGGGAACACCGGGGAGCTGTTTTTT.

V usage is TRBV19 and J usage is TRBJ2-1; a weak D match, TRBD2 (8 bases). V dropped 4 bases and J dropped 3 bases, with 13 bases sitting between them. Germline CDR1 reads LNHDA; CDR2 reads SQIVND (reference sequence). The CDR3 extends over 15 amino acids. Written as DNA, the CDR3 is TGTGCCAGTAGTAAGGGGGCGGGAGGCTACAATGAGCAGTTCTTC. Translated: CASSKGAGGYNEQFF.

This sequence joins TRBV10-3 and TRBJ2-2, with D maybe TRBD1 (5 bases). This CDR3 contains 14 residues. Trimming stripped 0 bases from V and 4 bases from J, with 6 bases between. Germline V gene sequence: CDR1 ENHRY, CDR2 SYGVKD. In DNA, the CDR3 is TGTGCCATCAGTGAGTCCAGGGCCACCGGGGAGCTGTTTTTT. Translation: CAISESRATGELFF.

J is TRBJ2-5 and V is TRBV5-1, with 9 bases fitting TRBD2. V lost 0 bases, J lost 2 bases, and 2 bases stayed unmatched. CDR3 length: 15 residues. Germline V CDR1 and CDR2: SGHRS, YFSETQ. The CDR3 loop reads CASSLASGDQETQYF. The CDR3 nucleotides read TGCGCCAGCAGCTTGGCTAGCGGGGATCAAGAGACCCAGTACTTC.

The chain recombines TRBV18 with TRBJ2-1; 11 bases map to TRBD1. The trim removed 0 bases at V and 4 bases at J, leaving 2 bases unmatched. The CDR3 has 16 amino acids. The germline V gene has CDR1 KGHSH and CDR2 LQKENI. For the CDR3, the DNA is TGTGCCAGCTCACCACCGGGACAGGGGGGATACAATGAGCAGTTCTTC. Residues: CASSPPGQGGYNEQFF. Looking up the rest from reference TRBV18 and TRBJ2-1 gives the full variable domain: NAGVMQNPRHLVRRRGQEARLRCSPMKGHSHVYWYRQLPEEGLKFMVYLQKENIIDESGMPKERFSAEFPKEGPSILRIQQVVRGDSAAYFCASSPPGQGGYNEQFFGPGTRLTVL.

The chain employs TRBV27 and TRBJ1-4; tentative D call: TRBD1 (6 bases). V lost 5 bases and J lost 1, with 8 bases in between. Germline V lookup: CDR1 MNHEY, CDR2 SMNVEV (reference sequence). This CDR3 is 14 amino acids long. CDR3 loop: CASSEGGTNEKLFF. As DNA, the CDR3 is TGTGCCAGCAGTGAGGGGGGAACTAATGAAAAACTGTTTTTT.

The rearrangement joins TRBV5-4 to TRBJ1-2, with 7 positions matching TRBD1. V shed 4 bases, J shed 5 bases, and the junction held 11 bases outside the gene matches. This CDR3 spans 15 amino acids. Germline assignment: CDR1 SGHNT and CDR2 YYREEE (reference sequence). The CDR3 reads CASSPHGQANYGYTF. For the CDR3, the DNA is TGTGCCAGCAGCCCGCATGGACAGGCCAATTATGGCTACACCTTC.

V gene TRBV7-2 combines with J gene TRBJ2-1, with 7 bases fitting TRBD2. The CDR3 loop spans 15 amino acids. CDR1 and CDR2 (germline): SGHTA, FQGNSA. After removal of 1 base from V and 7 bases from J, the junction contained 7 bases not matched to a gene. The CDR3 protein is CASSLVSAGLNEQFF. The CDR3 coding sequence is TGTGCCAGCAGCTTAGTTTCAGCGGGATTAAATGAGCAGTTCTTC.

This chain uses TRBV2 with TRBJ2-7; TRBD1 aligns across 9 bases. V lost 8 bases to trimming and J lost 5 bases; unmatched junction nucleotides: 10. The CDR3 consists of 14 residues. The germline V gene has CDR1 SNHLY and CDR2 FYNNEI. CDR3 in amino acids: CASLPGTGMNEQYF. CDR3 sequence (DNA): TGTGCCAGCCTACCCGGGACAGGGATGAACGAGCAGTACTTC.

This chain links TRBV19 with TRBJ1-3; D not resolved. CDR1 LNHDA and CDR2 SQIVND come from the germline V gene (reference sequence). V lost 4 bases, J lost 0 bases, and 13 bases lay in between. The CDR3 sequence is 16 residues long. The CDR3 DNA reads as TGTGCCAGTAGTACCCGGGTCCAGCACTCTGGAAACACCATATATTTT. The encoded protein is CASSTRVQHSGNTIYF.

The CDR3 coding sequence is TGTGCCAGCAGTGAAAACTTCAGGGGGGAGAGGATGGCACCCCTCCACTTT. Translated, it gives CASSENFRGERMAPLHF. This chain uses TRBV6-1 with TRBJ1-6; 7 bases agree with TRBD1. After removal of 2 bases from V and 11 bases from J, the junction contained 15 bases not matched to a gene. The CDR3 runs to 17 residues. CDR1 is MNHNS, CDR2 SASEGT, per germline.

The V and J genes are TRBV6-6 and TRBJ1-2; D may be TRBD1 (6 bases). CDR3 length equals 14 residues. The germline CDR1 and CDR2 sequences are MNHNY and SVGAGI (reference sequence). V gave up 6 bases and J gave up 4 bases, with 15 bases separating them. The CDR3 bases are TGTGCCAGCAGCGAACAAACAGGGCCCTATGGCTACACCTTC. Amino acid sequence: CASSEQTGPYGYTF.

The chain uses TRBV19 and TRBJ1-2; 7 nucleotides line up with TRBD1. Germline CDR1 reads LNHDA; CDR2 reads SQIVND (reference sequence). This CDR3 has 14 amino acids. Unmatched junction bases numbered 13, after V lost 7 bases and J lost 8 bases. CDR3 sequence: CASKVNRGEQGYTF. As DNA, the CDR3 is TGTGCCAGTAAAGTTAACAGGGGAGAGCAAGGCTACACCTTC.

This chain uses TRBV10-2 with TRBJ1-1; a possible D gene is TRBD1 (6 bases). The CDR3 consists of 12 residues. The ends were cut back, 7 bases at V and 7 bases at J, with 13 bases in the middle. CDR1 is WSHSY and CDR2 is SAAADI in the germline V gene. The CDR3 here is CASTNPTGEAFF. CDR3 in DNA: TGCGCCAGCACAAATCCGACAGGTGAAGCTTTCTTT.

As to this clone: An end of the junction does not agree with germline; a read error may underlie this. The chain joins TRBV28 to TRBJ2-1; 9 bases map to TRBD2. Germline loops: CDR1 MDHEN, CDR2 SYDVKM. The CDR3 totals 16 residues. Written as DNA, the CDR3 is TGTGACAGCAGTTTGGGACTAGCCGAAGTCAACAATGAGCAGTTCTTC. It codes for CDSSLGLAEVNNEQFF.